The clone carrying this TCR beta chain has just a few counts. Its cognate antigen is unknown. This sample stems from a study of blood T cells in healthy people across ages. General study findings and limits: Comparison with aged donors showed that long-lived donors had more naive CD4+ cells and higher diversity. Significant beta diversity loss was already apparent by age roughly 43, declining roughly linearly.

Sample-barcoded 5' priming and a J-beta primer mix drove a second PCR of about 7 to 11 cycles. TCRdb called the 5' RACE reads again in MiXCR, with one record for every CDR3 protein. This sample has around 780,000 distinct CDR3 sequences, with 56% found just once. This CDR3 has 12 residues. The germline V gene has CDR1 ENHRY and CDR2 SYGVKD. The germline V and J ends were trimmed by 9 bases and 5 bases, with 13 bases remaining between them. The J gene is TRBJ2-5, the V gene TRBV10-3; possible D gene TRBD2, 5 bases. The material sequenced was blood. The clonotype comes from a man aged 40-49 years in good health. The CDR3 nucleotides read TGTGCCATTTCTGAGGGTTCGGAGACCCAGTACTTC. Translating it yields CAISEGSETQYF.